One and the same sample provided the 26 T cell receptor beta chains below, sequenced in a study of blood T cell repertoires in COVID-19. Clones were read by immunoSEQ multiplex PCR, and TCRdb kept only the in-frame ones, dropping some. The table records roughly 100,000 clones, roughly 83% of them present only once. The sequencing input was peripheral blood. These receptors were collected from a woman aged 80 or older with active or convalescent COVID-19.

The genes are TRBV7-9 and TRBJ1-6; tentative D call: TRBD1 (5 bases). The length of the CDR3 is 12 residues. Trimming pared 8 bases from V and 5 bases from J, leaving 7 bases between. Germline V gene lookup returns CDR1 SEHNR and CDR2 FQNEAQ (reference sequence). The CDR3 spells CASRQNNSPLHF. Written as DNA, the CDR3 is TGTGCCAGCCGACAGAATAATTCACCCCTCCACTTT.

Many counts were recorded for this clone. The chain employs TRBV4-1 and TRBJ1-6; D is unclear. Per the germline V gene, CDR1 is MGHRA and CDR2 is YSYEKL. CDR3 length equals 12 residues. With 3 bases removed from V and 15 bases from J, the gap between germline ends came to 12 bases. CDR3 loop: CASSQAGELLHF. CDR3 nucleotide sequence: TGCGCCAGCAGCCAGGCCGGAGAGCTCCTCCACTTT.

The V gene is TRBV2, the J gene TRBJ2-7; D remains unclear. Deletions cut 6 bases from V and 2 bases from J, with 5 bases between. This CDR3 comprises 11 residues. The V gene's germline CDR1 is SNHLY and CDR2 FYNNEI. The CDR3 reads CASRQTYEQYF. The CDR3 DNA reads as TGTGCCAGCAGGCAGACCTACGAGCAGTACTTC. The full variable domain, in which reference TRBV2 and TRBJ2-7 provide the parts outside the CDR3, is EPEVTQTPSHQVTQMGQEVILRCVPISNHLYFYWYRQILGQKVEFLVSFYNNEISEKSEIFDDQFSVERPDGSNFTLKIRSTKLEDSAMYFCASRQTYEQYFGPGTRLTVT.

The chain carries TRBV7-8 and TRBJ1-5; TRBD1 agrees at 8 bases. Germline trimming cut 7 bases from V and 1 base from J; bases unmatched to any gene: 24. Germline CDR1 SGHVS, CDR2 FQNEAQ. The CDR3 sequence is 21 residues long. DNA of the CDR3: TGTGCCAGCACCTTGGGACAGGAGGGCACCCAAGGTGATGGGAGCAATCAGCCCCAGCATTTT. Translated: CASTLGQEGTQGDGSNQPQHF.

V usage is TRBV21-1 and J usage is TRBJ2-3; the table's D call, TRBD2, was not checked against the DNA. TRBV21-1 is reported as a pseudogene. This CDR3 has 16 amino acids. The CDR3 DNA follows: TGTGCCAGCAGCATTAGGACTAGCTATCGGTCAGATACGCAGTATTTT. This gives the protein CASSIRTSYRSDTQYF.

The V gene is TRBV28, the J gene TRBJ2-6; tentatively, D is TRBD1 (5 bases). This CDR3 region has 15 residues. Trimming removed 7 bases at V and 2 bases at J, with 12 bases between. Looked up from germline, CDR1 is MDHEN and CDR2 is SYDVKM. The CDR3, as DNA: TGTGCCAGCACCGATCAGGGTGCTGGGGCCAACGTCCTGACTTTC. Translated, it gives CASTDQGAGANVLTF.

V usage is TRBV9 and J usage is TRBJ1-6, with D perhaps matching TRBD1 (6 bases). The V gene's germline CDR1 is SGDLS and CDR2 YYNGEE. V lost 1 base to trimming and J lost 9 bases, with 17 bases between them. The CDR3 runs 16 residues. CDR3: CASSVQQGGLGSPLHF. The DNA for the CDR3 is TGTGCCAGCAGCGTACAACAGGGCGGGTTGGGTTCACCCCTCCACTTT.

CDR3 sequence reads: CASSWDRHEQYF. Written as DNA, the CDR3 is TGTGCCAGCTCATGGGACAGGCACGAGCAGTACTTC. This chain links TRBV18 with TRBJ2-7; 8 nucleotides match TRBD1. V shed 5 bases, J shed 5 bases, and the junction held 2 bases outside the gene matches. This CDR3 contains 12 residues. From germline, CDR1 is KGHSH and CDR2 LQKENI.

A few counts support this clone. The V and J genes are TRBV5-1 and TRBJ2-3; 10 nucleotides align to TRBD1. The CDR3 is made up of 15 amino acids. Germline CDR1 is SGHRS and CDR2 is YFSETQ. J was trimmed by 4 bases and V by 3 bases; bases with no gene match: 5. For the CDR3, the DNA is TGCGCCAGCAGCTCCCGGACAGGGGGTTCAGATACGCAGTATTTT. Translation gives CASSSRTGGSDTQYF.

The V and J genes are TRBV19 and TRBJ1-2; D remains unclear. The germline V and J ends were trimmed by 8 bases and 8 bases, with 18 bases remaining between them. The germline V gene encodes CDR1 LNHDA and CDR2 SQIVND (reference sequence). This CDR3 contains 13 residues. The CDR3 loop is CASRGDVVSGYTF. The CDR3, as DNA: TGTGCCAGTCGAGGCGACGTCGTAAGCGGCTACACCTTC.

The chain employs TRBV5-1 and TRBJ1-2; 10 bases are a match to TRBD1. V trimming: 3 bases; J trimming: 3 bases; junction bases outside the gene matches: 5. The CDR3 covers 15 residues. Germline CDR1 reads SGHRS; CDR2 reads YFSETQ. CDR3 region: CASSSGQGGHYGYTF. The CDR3 nucleotides are TGCGCCAGCAGCTCAGGACAGGGGGGACACTATGGCTACACCTTC.

The V gene is TRBV11-2, the J gene TRBJ2-7; 8 positions match TRBD2. Looked up from germline, CDR1 is SGHAT and CDR2 is FQNNGV. The CDR3 extends over 15 amino acids. V was clipped by 0 bases and J by 2 bases; unmatched bases: 3. CDR3 sequence (DNA): TGTGCCAGCAGCTTAGATTCGGGAGGGACCTACGAGCAGTACTTC. Encoded protein: CASSLDSGGTYEQYF.

The J gene is TRBJ1-2, the V gene TRBV28; D unresolved. The CDR3 runs 12 residues. CDR1 and CDR2 (germline): MDHEN, SYDVKM. V was clipped by 2 bases and J by 4 bases, with 5 bases between them. Here the CDR3 DNA reads TGTGCCAGCAGTTTAATCTCCTATGGCTACACCTTC. It specifies CASSLISYGYTF.

This clone was seen only a few times. The chain links TRBV18 to TRBJ1-6; D may be TRBD1 (6 bases). The V end was cut by 3 bases, the J end by 8 bases, with 14 bases between. The CDR3 has 15 amino acids. The germline V gene encodes CDR1 KGHSH and CDR2 LQKENI. The CDR3 reads CASSPREDSHSPLHF. The CDR3 nucleotides are TGTGCCAGCTCACCCCGTGAGGACAGTCATTCACCCCTCCACTTT.

This clone was observed once. In DNA, the CDR3 is TGTGCCAGCAGCTTGCAGGGGGCGGCCAAAAACATTCAGTACTTC. Translating it yields CASSLQGAAKNIQYF. The J gene is TRBJ2-4, the V gene TRBV7-2; TRBD1 agrees at 8 bases. The CDR3 is 15 amino acids. In germline, CDR1 is SGHTA, CDR2 FQGNSA. Germline trimming cut 3 bases from V and 1 base from J; bases unmatched to any gene: 2.

The gene calls are TRBV28 and TRBJ1-1; a possible D gene is TRBD1 (5 bases). V lost 5 bases and J 1 base, leaving 14 bases between the germline ends. The CDR3 is 15 amino acids. Germline V gives CDR1 MDHEN, CDR2 SYDVKM. The chain's CDR3 is CASSPASGENTEAFF. The CDR3 DNA is TGTGCCAGCAGTCCCGCCTCGGGGGAGAACACTGAAGCTTTCTTT.

In DNA form, the CDR3 reads TGTGCCAGCAGCCAAGAGCTAGCGGGGGGTAGTACCCAAGAGACCCAGTACTTC. Its translation: CASSQELAGGSTQETQYF. The J gene is TRBJ2-5, the V gene TRBV4-2; 11 bases line up with TRBD2. The V gene end was trimmed by 0 bases and the J gene end by 1 base; junction bases not matched to a gene: 7. The CDR3 is 18 residues long. CDR1 and CDR2 (germline): LGHNA, YNFKEQ.

The chain has TRBV15 and TRBJ1-5; a possible D gene is TRBD1 (5 bases). This CDR3 is built from 13 residues. V was cut by 8 bases and J by 9 bases, with 17 bases left in between. CDR1 is LNHNV, CDR2 YYDKDF, per germline (reference sequence). As DNA, the CDR3 is TGTGCCACCGCTATACCTCTGGGGGGGCCCCAGCATTTT. Translating it yields CATAIPLGGPQHF.

V gene TRBV19 combines with J gene TRBJ1-1; maybe TRBD1 (6 bases). The V gene's germline CDR1 is LNHDA and CDR2 SQIVND (reference sequence). This CDR3 spans 14 amino acids. Trimming shortened V by 4 bases and J by 2 bases, and 11 bases separated the two germline ends. CDR3 bases: TGTGCCAGTAGTACCCGGACAGCTAACACTGAAGCTTTCTTT. Translating gives CASSTRTANTEAFF.

J is TRBJ2-1 and V is TRBV28; possible D gene TRBD2, 5 bases. Germline CDR1 reads MDHEN; CDR2 reads SYDVKM. The V end was cut by 8 bases, the J end by 2 bases, with 13 bases between. This CDR3 has 14 residues. This chain's CDR3 is CASSDRGTYNEQFF. CDR3 DNA sequence: TGTGCCAGCTCCGACCGGGGAACCTACAATGAGCAGTTCTTC.

The chain has TRBV13 and TRBJ1-1, with 9 bases matching TRBD1. Germline V gene data show CDR1 as PRHDT and CDR2 as FYEKMQ (reference sequence). V was pared by 5 bases and J by 1 base, with 5 bases of the junction left unmatched. The CDR3 is 15 amino acids. CDR3 sequence: CASSQRTGANTEAFF. Written as DNA, the CDR3 is TGTGCCAGCAGCCAACGGACAGGGGCGAACACTGAAGCTTTCTTT.

The chain employs TRBV4-3 and TRBJ2-7, with D unclear. Germline V gene sequence: CDR1 LGHNA, CDR2 YSLEER. V gave up 0 bases and J gave up 0 bases, with 9 bases separating them. The CDR3 extends over 15 amino acids. The CDR3 is CASSQEVTASYEQYF. CDR3 nucleotides: TGCGCCAGCAGCCAAGAGGTCACAGCCTCCTACGAGCAGTACTTC.

The genes are TRBV9 and TRBJ1-1; no reliable D call. Germline-derived CDR1 and CDR2 are SGDLS and YYNGEE. V was pared by 4 bases and J by 8 bases, with 18 bases between. The CDR3 sequence is 14 residues long. DNA of the CDR3: TGTGCCAGCAGCCCCGTTAGGGTTGGGGAGGAAGCTTTCTTT. Amino acids: CASSPVRVGEEAFF.

In nucleotides, the CDR3 is TGTGCCAGTAGTATTTTACAGGGCGCCCTTACTGAAGCTTTCTTT. It specifies CASSILQGALTEAFF. The chain couples TRBV19 to TRBJ1-1; D possibly corresponds to TRBD1 (6 bases). Trimming cost V 3 bases and J 5 bases, with 16 bases left between them. The CDR3 spans 15 residues. The germline gives CDR1 LNHDA, CDR2 SQIVND (reference sequence).

V usage is TRBV19 and J usage is TRBJ2-5, with D possibly matching TRBD2 (6 bases). This CDR3 is 14 amino acids long. The V gene lost 3 bases and the J gene lost 9 bases, with 17 bases spanning the gap. Germline assignment: CDR1 LNHDA and CDR2 SQIVND (reference sequence). CDR3 nucleotide sequence: TGTGCCAGTAGTATGGGACTGCACGTTCCGGCCCAGTACTTC. It specifies CASSMGLHVPAQYF. The whole variable domain, filled in from reference TRBV19 and TRBJ2-5, reads DGGITQSPKYLFRKEGQNVTLSCEQNLNHDAMYWYRQDPGQGLRLIYYSQIVNDFQKGDIAEGYSVSREKKESFPLTVTSAQKNPTAFYLCASSMGLHVPAQYFGPGTRLLVL.

This clone occurred once. V gene TRBV5-1 combines with J gene TRBJ2-6, with D perhaps matching TRBD2 (5 bases). V was clipped by 0 bases and J by 0 bases, with 7 bases between them. This CDR3 spans 16 amino acids. Germline CDR1 SGHRS, CDR2 YFSETQ. Written as DNA, the CDR3 is TGCGCCAGCAGCTTGGGGGAGTACTCTGGGGCCAACGTCCTGACTTTC. This codes for CASSLGEYSGANVLTF. Combining the CDR3 with reference TRBV5-1 and TRBJ2-6 gives the whole variable domain KAGVTQTPRYLIKTRGQQVTLSCSPISGHRSVSWYQQTPGQGLQFLFEYFSETQRNKGNFPGRFSGRQFSNSRSEMNVSTLELGDSALYLCASSLGEYSGANVLTFGAGSRLTVL.